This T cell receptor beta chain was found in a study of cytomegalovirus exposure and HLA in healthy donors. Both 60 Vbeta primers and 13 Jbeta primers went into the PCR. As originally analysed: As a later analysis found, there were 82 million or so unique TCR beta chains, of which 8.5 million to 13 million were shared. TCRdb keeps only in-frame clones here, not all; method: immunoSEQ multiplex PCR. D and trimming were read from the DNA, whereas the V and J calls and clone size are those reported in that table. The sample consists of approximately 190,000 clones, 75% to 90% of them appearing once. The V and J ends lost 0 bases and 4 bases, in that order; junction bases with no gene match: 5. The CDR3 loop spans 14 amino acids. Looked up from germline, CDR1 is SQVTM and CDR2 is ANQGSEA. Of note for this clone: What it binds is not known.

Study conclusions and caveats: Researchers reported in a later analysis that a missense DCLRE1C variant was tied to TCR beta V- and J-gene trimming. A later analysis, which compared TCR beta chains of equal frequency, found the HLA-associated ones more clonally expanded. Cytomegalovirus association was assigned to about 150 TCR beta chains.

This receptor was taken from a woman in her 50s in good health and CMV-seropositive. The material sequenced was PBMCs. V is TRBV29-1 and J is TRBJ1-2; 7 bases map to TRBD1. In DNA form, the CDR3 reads TGCAGCGTTGAAGACGTAGGGGGCAGCTATGGCTACACCTTC. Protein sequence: CSVEDVGGSYGYTF. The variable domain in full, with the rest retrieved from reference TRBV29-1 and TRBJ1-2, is SAVISQKPSRDICQRGTSLTIQCQVDSQVTMMFWYRQQPGQSLTLIATANQGSEATYESGFVIDKFPISRPNLTFSTLTVSNMSPEDSSIYLCSVEDVGGSYGYTFGSGTRLTVV.